This T cell receptor (beta chain) was captured by sequencing in a study of OX40 agonist ivuxolimab in advanced cancers. Points on this clone: Its antigen is still unknown. Other DNA sequences in the sample encode the same CDR3.

This CDR3 has 17 amino acids. Germline values: CDR1 SGDLS, CDR2 YYNGEE. V was clipped by 2 bases and J by 4 bases, with 19 bases between them. General study points: It was also the case that some nonresponders had low normalized T-cell clonal expansion. By week 6 at 0.1 to 3.0 mg/kg, blood CD4+ and CD8+ T cells had expanded clonally.

The table came from immunoSEQ multiplex PCR; TCRdb's copy has only in-frame clones and leaves some out. Of 85,000 to 130,000 clones listed, about nine tenths are singletons. This specimen consisted of CD4+ or CD8+ T cells sorted from blood, obtained in a trial of the OX40 agonist ivuxolimab. The chain employs TRBV9 and TRBJ2-1; D might be TRBD1 (6 bases). The source of this sequence is an adult with an advanced solid tumor such as melanoma, head and neck, liver or kidney cancer. CDR3 loop: CASSVGTTGTHYNEQFF. CDR3 nucleotide sequence: TGTGCCAGCAGCGTGGGAACTACCGGGACACATTACAATGAGCAGTTCTTC.